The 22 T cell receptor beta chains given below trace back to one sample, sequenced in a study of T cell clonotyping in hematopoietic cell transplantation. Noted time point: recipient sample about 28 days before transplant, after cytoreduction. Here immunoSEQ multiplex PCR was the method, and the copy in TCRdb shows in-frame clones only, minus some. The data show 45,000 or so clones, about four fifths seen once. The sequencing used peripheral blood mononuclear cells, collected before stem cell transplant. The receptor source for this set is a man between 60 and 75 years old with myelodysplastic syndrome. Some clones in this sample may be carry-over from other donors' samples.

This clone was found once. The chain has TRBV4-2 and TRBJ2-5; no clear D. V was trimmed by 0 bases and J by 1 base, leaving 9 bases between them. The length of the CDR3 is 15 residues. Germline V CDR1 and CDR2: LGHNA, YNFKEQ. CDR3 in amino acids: CASSQDESFQETQYF. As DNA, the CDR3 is TGTGCCAGCAGCCAAGATGAGTCCTTCCAAGAGACCCAGTACTTC.

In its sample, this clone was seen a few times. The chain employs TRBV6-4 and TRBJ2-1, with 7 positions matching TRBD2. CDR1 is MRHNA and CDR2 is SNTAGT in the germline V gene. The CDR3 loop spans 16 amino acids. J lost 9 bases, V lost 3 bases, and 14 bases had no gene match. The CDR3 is CASSDSLAGVLLEQFF. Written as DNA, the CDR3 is TGTGCCAGCAGTGATTCGCTCGCGGGGGTCCTACTTGAGCAGTTCTTC.

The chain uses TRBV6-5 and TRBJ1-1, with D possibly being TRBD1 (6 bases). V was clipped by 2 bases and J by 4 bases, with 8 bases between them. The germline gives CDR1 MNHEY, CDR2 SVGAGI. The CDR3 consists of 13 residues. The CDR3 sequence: CASSYRGGTEAFF. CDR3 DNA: TGTGCCAGCAGTTACCGAGGGGGCACTGAAGCTTTCTTT.

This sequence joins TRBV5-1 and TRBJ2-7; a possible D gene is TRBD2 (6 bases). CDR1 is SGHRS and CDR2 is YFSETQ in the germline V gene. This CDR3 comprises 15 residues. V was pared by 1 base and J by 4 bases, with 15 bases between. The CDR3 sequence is CASSLSGRREYEQYF. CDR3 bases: TGCGCCAGCAGCTTGAGTGGGAGGCGGGAATACGAGCAGTACTTC. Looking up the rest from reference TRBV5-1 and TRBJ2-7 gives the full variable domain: KAGVTQTPRYLIKTRGQQVTLSCSPISGHRSVSWYQQTPGQGLQFLFEYFSETQRNKGNFPGRFSGRQFSNSRSEMNVSTLELGDSALYLCASSLSGRREYEQYFGPGTRLTVT.

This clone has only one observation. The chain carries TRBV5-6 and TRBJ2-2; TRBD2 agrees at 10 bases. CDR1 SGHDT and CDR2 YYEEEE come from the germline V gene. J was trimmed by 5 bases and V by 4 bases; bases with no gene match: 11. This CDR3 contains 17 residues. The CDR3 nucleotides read TGTGCCAGCAGCCTTCTAGCGGGGGACGTCGGGACCGGGGAGCTGTTTTTT. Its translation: CASSLLAGDVGTGELFF.

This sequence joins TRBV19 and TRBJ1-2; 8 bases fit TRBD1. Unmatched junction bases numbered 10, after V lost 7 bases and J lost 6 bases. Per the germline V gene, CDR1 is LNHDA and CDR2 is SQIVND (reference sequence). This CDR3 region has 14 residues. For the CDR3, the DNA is TGTGCCAGTACGAGGACAGGGTGGAGTGATGGCTACACCTTC. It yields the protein CASTRTGWSDGYTF.

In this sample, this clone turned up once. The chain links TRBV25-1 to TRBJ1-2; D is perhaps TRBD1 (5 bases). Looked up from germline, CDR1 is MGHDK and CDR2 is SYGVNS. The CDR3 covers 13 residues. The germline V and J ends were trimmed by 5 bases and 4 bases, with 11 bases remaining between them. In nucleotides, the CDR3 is TGTGCCAGCAGTAGGGGACTGGGCTATGGCTACACCTTC. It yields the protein CASSRGLGYGYTF.

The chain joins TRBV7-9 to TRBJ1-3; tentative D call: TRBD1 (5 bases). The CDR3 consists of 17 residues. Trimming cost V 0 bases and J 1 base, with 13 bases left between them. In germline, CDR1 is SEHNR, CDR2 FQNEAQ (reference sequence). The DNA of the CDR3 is TGTGCCAGCAGCTTAGCGGCGGGTCGGGGGTCTGGAAACACCATATATTTT. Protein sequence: CASSLAAGRGSGNTIYF.

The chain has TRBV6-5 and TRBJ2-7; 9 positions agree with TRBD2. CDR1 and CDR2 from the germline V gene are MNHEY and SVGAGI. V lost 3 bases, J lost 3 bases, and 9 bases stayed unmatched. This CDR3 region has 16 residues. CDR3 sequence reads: CASSYSSGAGLYEQYF. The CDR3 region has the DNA TGTGCCAGCAGTTATTCTAGCGGGGCGGGTCTCTACGAGCAGTACTTC.

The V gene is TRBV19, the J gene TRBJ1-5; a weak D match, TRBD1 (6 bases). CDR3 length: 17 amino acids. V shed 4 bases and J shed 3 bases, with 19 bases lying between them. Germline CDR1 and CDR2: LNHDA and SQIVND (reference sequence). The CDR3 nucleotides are TGTGCCAGTAGTAAGACAGGAAACATAGGTTCCAATCAGCCCCAGCATTTT. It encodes CASSKTGNIGSNQPQHF.

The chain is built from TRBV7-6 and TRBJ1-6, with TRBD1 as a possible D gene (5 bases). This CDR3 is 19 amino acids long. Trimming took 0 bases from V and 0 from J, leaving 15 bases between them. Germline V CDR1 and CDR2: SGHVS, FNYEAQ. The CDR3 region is CASSLAGEGKSSYNSPLHF. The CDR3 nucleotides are TGTGCCAGCAGCTTAGCAGGAGAGGGGAAAAGCTCCTATAATTCACCCCTCCACTTT.

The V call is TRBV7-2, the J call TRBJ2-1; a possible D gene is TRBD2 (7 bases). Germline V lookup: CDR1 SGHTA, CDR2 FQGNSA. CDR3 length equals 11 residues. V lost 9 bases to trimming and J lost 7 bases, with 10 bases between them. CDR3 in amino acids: CASRGGNEQFF. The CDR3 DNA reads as TGTGCCAGTAGGGGGGGAAATGAGCAGTTCTTC.

The CDR3 DNA reads as TGTGCCAGCCCCATCAATGGCTACACCTTC. Protein product: CASPINGYTF. The chain recombines TRBV2 with TRBJ1-2; D is ambiguous. V lost 8 bases, J lost 6 bases, and 7 bases lay in between. This CDR3 comprises 10 residues. The germline V gene encodes CDR1 SNHLY and CDR2 FYNNEI.

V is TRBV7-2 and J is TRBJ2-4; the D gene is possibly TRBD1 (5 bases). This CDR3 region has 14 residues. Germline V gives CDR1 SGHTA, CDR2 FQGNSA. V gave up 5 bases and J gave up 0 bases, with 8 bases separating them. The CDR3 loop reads CASSPREAKNIQYF. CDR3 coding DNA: TGTGCCAGCAGCCCCAGGGAAGCCAAAAACATTCAGTACTTC.

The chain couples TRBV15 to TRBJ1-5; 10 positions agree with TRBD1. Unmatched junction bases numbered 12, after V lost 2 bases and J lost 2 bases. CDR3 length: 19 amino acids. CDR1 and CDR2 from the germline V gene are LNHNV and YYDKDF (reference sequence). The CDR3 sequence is CATSRNRDRGRKGNQPQHF. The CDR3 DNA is TGTGCCACCAGCAGAAACCGGGACAGGGGCCGTAAGGGCAATCAGCCCCAGCATTTT.

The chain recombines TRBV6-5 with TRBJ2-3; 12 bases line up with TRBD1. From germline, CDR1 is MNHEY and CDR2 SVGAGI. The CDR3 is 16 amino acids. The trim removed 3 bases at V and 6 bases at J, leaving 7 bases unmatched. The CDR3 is CASSYYGTGGRDTQYF. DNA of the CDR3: TGTGCCAGCAGTTATTATGGGACAGGGGGCCGGGATACGCAGTATTTT.

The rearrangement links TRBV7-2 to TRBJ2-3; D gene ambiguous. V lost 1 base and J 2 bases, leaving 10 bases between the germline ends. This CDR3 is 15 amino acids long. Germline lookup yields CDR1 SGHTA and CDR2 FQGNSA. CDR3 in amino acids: CASSLGGKNTDTQYF. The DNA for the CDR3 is TGTGCCAGCAGCTTAGGGGGTAAAAACACAGATACGCAGTATTTT.

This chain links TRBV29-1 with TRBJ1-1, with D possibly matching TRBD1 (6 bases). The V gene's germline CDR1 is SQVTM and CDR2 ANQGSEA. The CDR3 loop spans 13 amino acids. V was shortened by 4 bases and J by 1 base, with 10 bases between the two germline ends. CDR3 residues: CSVAHRENTEAFF. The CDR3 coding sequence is TGCAGCGTTGCCCACAGGGAGAACACTGAAGCTTTCTTT.

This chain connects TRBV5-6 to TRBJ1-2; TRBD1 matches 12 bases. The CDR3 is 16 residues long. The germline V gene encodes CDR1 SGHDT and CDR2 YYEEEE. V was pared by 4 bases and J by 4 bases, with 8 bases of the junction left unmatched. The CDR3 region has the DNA TGTGCCAGCAGCCCGGGACAGGGGGCGGCGGTCTATGGCTACACCTTC. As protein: CASSPGQGAAVYGYTF.

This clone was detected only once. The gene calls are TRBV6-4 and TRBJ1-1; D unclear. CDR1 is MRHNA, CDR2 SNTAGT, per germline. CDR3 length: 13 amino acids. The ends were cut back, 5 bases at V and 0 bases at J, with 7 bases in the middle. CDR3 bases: TGTGCCAGCAGTTGGCGGCTGAACACTGAAGCTTTCTTT. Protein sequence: CASSWRLNTEAFF.

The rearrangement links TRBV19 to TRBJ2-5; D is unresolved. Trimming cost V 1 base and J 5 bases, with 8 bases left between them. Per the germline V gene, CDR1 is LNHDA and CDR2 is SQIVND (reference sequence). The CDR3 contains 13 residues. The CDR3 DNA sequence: TGTGCCAGTAGTATAGGGCTGCGGGAGACCCAGTACTTC. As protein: CASSIGLRETQYF.

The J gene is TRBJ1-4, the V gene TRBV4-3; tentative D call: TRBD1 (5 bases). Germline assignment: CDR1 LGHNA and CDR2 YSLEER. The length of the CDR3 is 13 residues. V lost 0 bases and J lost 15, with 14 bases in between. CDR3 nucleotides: TGCGCCAGCAGCCAAGATAGGGGCTCCCCAGTGTTTTTT. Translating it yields CASSQDRGSPVFF.